This T cell receptor (delta chain) was documented in a study of gamma-delta T cells after stem cell transplantation. This clone was observed many times. Other DNA sequences of this sample code for an identical CDR3. TCRdb re-called the RT-PCR reads via CATT. This table has around 16,000 delta-chain clones, about 8.6% appearing once. V shed 3 bases and J 0 bases; nucleotides not matched to a gene: 21. Germline V gives CDR1 GEAIGNYY, CDR2 EKD. This CDR3 is 20 amino acids long. This chain connects TRDV2 to TRDJ1; 7 positions match TRDD3. Sequenced input: gamma-delta T cells. The origin of this receptor is a human donor. It is not recorded whose cells these are; they may come from a transplant donor. The CDR3 bases are TGTGCCTGTGACGCTAGAACTTCTAGGGCTGGGGGCTCGTACACCGATAAACTCATCTTT. It yields the protein CACDARTSRAGGSYTDKLIF.